The subject of this entry is one T cell receptor (beta chain). The CDR3 sequence is 16 residues long. The germline V gene has CDR1 SNHLY and CDR2 FYNNEI. The V gene end was trimmed by 8 bases and the J gene end by 0 bases; junction bases not matched to a gene: 10. The record originates from a study of blood T cell repertoires in COVID-19. Study-wide background: Collection of acute and convalescent COVID-19 samples took place in the United States, Italy and Spain. PBMCs, B-cell-depleted T cells, or T cells provided the cDNA or gDNA that made up the material.

In the study's own analysis: Cell counts per sample came from amplifying reference gene primers. Clones were read by immunoSEQ multiplex PCR, and TCRdb kept only the in-frame ones, dropping some. D and trimming were read from the DNA, whereas the V and J calls and clone size are those reported in that table. The sample has over 60,000 clones, about four fifths seen once; the top ten hold more than 9.5%. Material for sequencing was peripheral blood. The sequence was collected from a human donor in a cohort sampled during active COVID-19. The gene calls are TRBV2 and TRBJ1-5, with 7 bases fitting TRBD1. The CDR3 DNA is TGTGCCAGCCAACCACCGACAGGGAATAGCAATCAGCCCCAGCATTTT. Amino acids: CASQPPTGNSNQPQHF.